Included here is one T cell receptor beta chain sequence, with context. This record belongs to a study of blood T cell repertoires in COVID-19. For the study at large: Donors in the United States, Italy and Spain gave samples during acute or convalescent COVID-19.

Generated by immunoSEQ multiplex PCR, the TCRdb table keeps only in-frame clones and is missing some. The table has fewer than 250,000 clones, over 80% seen once. This CDR3 has 15 amino acids. Unmatched junction bases numbered 6, after V lost 1 base and J lost 7 bases. Germline CDR1 reads LNHDA; CDR2 reads SQIVND (reference sequence). The receptor comes from a human donor in a cohort sampled during active COVID-19. The chain links TRBV19 to TRBJ2-1; 8 bases are a match to TRBD1. Sequenced: peripheral blood. CDR3 loop: CASSIVAGGMNEQFF. The DNA for the CDR3 is TGTGCCAGTAGTATAGTGGCAGGGGGCATGAATGAGCAGTTCTTC.